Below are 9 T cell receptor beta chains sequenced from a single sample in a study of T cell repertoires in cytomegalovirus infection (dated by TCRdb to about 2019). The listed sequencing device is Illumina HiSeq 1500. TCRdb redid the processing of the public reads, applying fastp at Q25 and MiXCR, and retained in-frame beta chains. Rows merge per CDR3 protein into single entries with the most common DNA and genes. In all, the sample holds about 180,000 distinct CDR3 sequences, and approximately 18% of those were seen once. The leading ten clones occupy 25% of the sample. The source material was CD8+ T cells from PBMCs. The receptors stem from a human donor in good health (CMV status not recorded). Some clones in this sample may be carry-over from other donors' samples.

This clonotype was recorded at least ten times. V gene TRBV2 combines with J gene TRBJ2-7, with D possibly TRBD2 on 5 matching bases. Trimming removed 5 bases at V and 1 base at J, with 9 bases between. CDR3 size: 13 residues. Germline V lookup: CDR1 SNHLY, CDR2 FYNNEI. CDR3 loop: CASSPRDSYEQYF. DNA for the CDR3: TGTGCCAGCAGTCCCCGGGATTCCTACGAGCAGTACTTC.

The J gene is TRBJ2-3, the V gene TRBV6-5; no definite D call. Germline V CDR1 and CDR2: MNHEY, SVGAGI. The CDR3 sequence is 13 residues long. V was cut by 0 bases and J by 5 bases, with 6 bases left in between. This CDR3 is CASSYSGLDTQYF. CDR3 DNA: TGTGCCAGCAGTTACTCTGGCCTAGATACGCAGTATTTT.

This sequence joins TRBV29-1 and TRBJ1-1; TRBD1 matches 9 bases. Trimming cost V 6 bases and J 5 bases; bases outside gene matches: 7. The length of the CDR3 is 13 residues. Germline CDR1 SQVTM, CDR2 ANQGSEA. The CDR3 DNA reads TGCAGCGTCGCGGGACAGGGACGAACTGAAGCTTTCTTT. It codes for CSVAGQGRTEAFF.

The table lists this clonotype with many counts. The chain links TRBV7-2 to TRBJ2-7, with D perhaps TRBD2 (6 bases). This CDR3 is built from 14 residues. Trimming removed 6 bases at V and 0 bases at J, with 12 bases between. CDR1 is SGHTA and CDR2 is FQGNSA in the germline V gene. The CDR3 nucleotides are TGTGCCAGCAGTTATGGGACTGGCTCCTACGAGCAGTACTTC. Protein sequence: CASSYGTGSYEQYF.

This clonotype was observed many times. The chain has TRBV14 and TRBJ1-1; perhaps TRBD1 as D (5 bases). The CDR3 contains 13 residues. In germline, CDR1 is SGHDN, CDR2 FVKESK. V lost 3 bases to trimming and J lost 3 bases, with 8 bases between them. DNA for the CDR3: TGTGCCAGCAGCCAGGCAGGGCACACTGAAGCTTTCTTT. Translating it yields CASSQAGHTEAFF.

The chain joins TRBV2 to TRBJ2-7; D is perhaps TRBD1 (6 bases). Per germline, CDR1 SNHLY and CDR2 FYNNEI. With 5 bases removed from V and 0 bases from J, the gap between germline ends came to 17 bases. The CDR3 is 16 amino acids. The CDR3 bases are TGTGCCAGCAGTCAAGGGGGTGGGGGAACCTCCTACGAGCAGTACTTC. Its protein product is CASSQGGGGTSYEQYF.

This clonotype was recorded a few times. This CDR3 reads CASTQRTGRYEQYF. The CDR3 nucleotides are TGTGCCAGCACCCAAAGGACGGGGCGGTACGAGCAGTACTTC. The rearrangement joins TRBV28 to TRBJ2-7, with D possibly called TRBD1 or TRBD2 (5 bases each). Germline lookup yields CDR1 MDHEN and CDR2 SYDVKM. V shed 7 bases and J shed 4 bases, with 17 bases lying between them. The CDR3 covers 14 residues. Together with reference TRBV28 and TRBJ2-7, the CDR3 gives the full variable domain: DVKVTQSSRYLVKRTGEKVFLECVQDMDHENMFWYRQDPGLGLRLIYFSYDVKMKEKGDIPEGYSVSREKKERFSLILESASTNQTSMYLCASTQRTGRYEQYFGPGTRLTVT.

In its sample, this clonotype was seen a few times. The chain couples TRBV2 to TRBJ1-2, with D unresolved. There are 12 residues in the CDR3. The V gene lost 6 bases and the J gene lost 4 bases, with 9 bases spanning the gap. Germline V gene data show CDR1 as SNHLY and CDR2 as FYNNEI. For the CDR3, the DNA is TGTGCCAGCAGAGCACGGATCTATGGCTACACCTTC. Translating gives CASRARIYGYTF. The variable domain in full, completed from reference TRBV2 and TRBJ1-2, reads EPEVTQTPSHQVTQMGQEVILRCVPISNHLYFYWYRQILGQKVEFLVSFYNNEISEKSEIFDDQFSVERPDGSNFTLKIRSTKLEDSAMYFCASRARIYGYTFGSGTRLTVV.

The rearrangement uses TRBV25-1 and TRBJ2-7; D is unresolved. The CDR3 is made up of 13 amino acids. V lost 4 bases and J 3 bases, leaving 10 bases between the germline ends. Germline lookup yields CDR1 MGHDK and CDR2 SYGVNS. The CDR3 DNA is TGTGCCAGCAGTGTCACCCAGTTCTACGAGCAGTACTTC. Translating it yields CASSVTQFYEQYF.